These T cell receptor beta chains were read from a single sample in a study of Ad26.COV2.S vaccination and SARS-CoV-2 variants. Sequencing used immunoSEQ multiplex PCR; TCRdb keeps in-frame clones, though not all of them. The sample lists around 380,000 clones; around 85% were seen once. The sample in question was peripheral blood, obtained in a trial of Ad26.COV2.S vaccine versus placebo. The source of these receptors is a person between 18 and 65 years old who received the Ad26.COV2.S COVID-19 vaccine or a placebo. CDR3s include the opening cysteine and the closing phenylalanine or tryptophan. A D gene is named only where the DNA matches it firmly.

TRBV19,-,TRBJ2-2,CASSIAWIFTGELFF
TRBV5-4,TRBD2,TRBJ2-1,CASSLNTGGEQFF
TRBV5-1,-,TRBJ2-7,CASSFQLGGITYEQYF
TRBV3-1/TRBV3-2,-,TRBJ2-3,CASSQRRRSGSTDTQYF
TRBV11-3,TRBD1,TRBJ2-7,CASSTRTGTEQYF
TRBV7-8,-,TRBJ2-2,CASSSPRGGGSIGELFF
TRBV19,TRBD2,TRBJ2-6,CASSIRLRGVDYSGANVLTF
TRBV6-6,-,TRBJ1-3,CASSYSQGYSGNTIYF
TRBV6-5,-,TRBJ2-1,CASSFAGNEQFF
TRBV2,TRBD1,TRBJ1-5,CASSGTGAFNQPQHF
TRBV5-1,-,TRBJ1-2,CASHGHRDGYTF